Described below is a single TCR beta chain sequence and its context. The antigen remains undetermined. Trimming took 8 bases from V and 2 from J, leaving 13 bases between them. Per germline, CDR1 SNHLY and CDR2 FYNNEI. This CDR3 has 15 residues. The sample's time point: cycle 4 day 1 (C4D1), after 5 to 7 weeks of nivolumab. All patients relapsed after autologous stem cell transplantation, and brentuximab vedotin exposure varied. Classifying best responses yielded complete response, partial response or progressive disease. These data belong to a study of PD-1 blockade in classical Hodgkin lymphoma. General study points: Repertoire differences lack defined causes, possibly disease activity or prior therapy. Baseline diversity was lower in partial responders and progressors than complete responders.

Data came from immunoSEQ multiplex PCR; TCRdb stores just in-frame clones and leaves some out. The sample includes 100,000 or so clones, approximately 90% of them seen just once. The receptor was derived from a human donor with classical Hodgkin lymphoma. The sequenced sample was peripheral blood mononuclear cells (PBMCs), obtained before the fourth cycle of nivolumab. This chain connects TRBV2 to TRBJ2-6; a weak D match, TRBD1 (6 bases). CDR3 coding DNA: TGTGCCAGCCGTACAGGGATCACTGGGGCCAACGTCCTGACTTTC. Translated: CASRTGITGANVLTF.